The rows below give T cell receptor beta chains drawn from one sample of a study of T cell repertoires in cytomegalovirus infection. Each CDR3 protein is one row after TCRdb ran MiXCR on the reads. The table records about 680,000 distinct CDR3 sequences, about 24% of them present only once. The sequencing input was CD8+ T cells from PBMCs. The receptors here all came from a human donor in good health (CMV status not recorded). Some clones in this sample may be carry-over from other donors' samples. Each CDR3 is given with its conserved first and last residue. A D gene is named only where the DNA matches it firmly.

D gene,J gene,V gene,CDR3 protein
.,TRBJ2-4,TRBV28,CASSLRMYRVTKNIQYF
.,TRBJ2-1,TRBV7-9,CASSTVTEQFF
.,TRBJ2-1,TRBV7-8,CASSSDLRTTIPAAYNEQFF
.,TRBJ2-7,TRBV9,CASSVEFGEQYF
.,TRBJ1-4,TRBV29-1,CSVAGTSTGWTTNEKLFF
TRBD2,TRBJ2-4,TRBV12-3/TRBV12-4,CASSFLDSGELAKNIQYF
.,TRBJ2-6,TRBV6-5,CASSYIDSSGANVLTF
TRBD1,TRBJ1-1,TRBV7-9,CASSSRQGEMTFF
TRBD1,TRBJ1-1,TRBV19,CATGLGPRQGYTEAFF
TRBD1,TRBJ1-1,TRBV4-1,CASSQADREGILEAFF